This T cell receptor beta chain is drawn from a study of T cell changes during pregnancy in multiple sclerosis. Only in-frame clones appear in the TCRdb table, and some are missing; sequencing was by immunoSEQ multiplex PCR. The sample carries approximately 20,000 clones, 70% to 90% recorded once. The sequence was obtained from a female donor with multiple sclerosis, enrolled in a pregnancy study. The sequenced sample was CD8+ T cells from peripheral blood mononuclear cells, obtained before pregnancy.

The CDR3 here is CASSEGLGNQPQHF. In DNA, the CDR3 is TGCGCCAGCAGTGAGGGGCTGGGCAATCAGCCCCAGCATTTT. The V call is TRBV10-2, the J call TRBJ1-5; D unclear. V dropped 2 bases and J dropped 2 bases, with 7 bases sitting between them. This CDR3 has 14 residues. CDR1 is WSHSY and CDR2 is SAAADI in the germline V gene.